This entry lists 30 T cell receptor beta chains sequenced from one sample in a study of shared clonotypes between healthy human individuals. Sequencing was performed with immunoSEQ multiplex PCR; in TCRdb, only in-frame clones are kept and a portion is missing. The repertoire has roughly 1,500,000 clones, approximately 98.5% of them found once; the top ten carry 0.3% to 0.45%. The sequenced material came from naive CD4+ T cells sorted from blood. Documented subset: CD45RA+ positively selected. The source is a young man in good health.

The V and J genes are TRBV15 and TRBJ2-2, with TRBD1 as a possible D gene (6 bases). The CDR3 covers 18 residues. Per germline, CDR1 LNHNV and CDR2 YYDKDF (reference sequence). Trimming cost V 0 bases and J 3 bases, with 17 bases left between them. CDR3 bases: TGTGCCACCAGCAGAGATCGGTTGGGGGCGCGGGACACCGGGGAGCTGTTTTTT. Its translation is CATSRDRLGARDTGELFF. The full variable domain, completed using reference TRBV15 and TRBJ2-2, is DAMVIQNPRYQVTQFGKPVTLSCSQTLNHNVMYWYQQKSSQAPKLLFHYYDKDFNNEADTPDNFQSRRPNTSFCFLDIRSPGLGDTAMYLCATSRDRLGARDTGELFFGEGSRLTVL.

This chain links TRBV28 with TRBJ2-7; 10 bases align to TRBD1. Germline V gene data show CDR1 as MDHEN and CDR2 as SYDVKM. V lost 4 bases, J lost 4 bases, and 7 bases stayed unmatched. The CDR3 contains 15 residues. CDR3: CASSSVGTGEYEQYF. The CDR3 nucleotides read TGTGCCAGCAGTTCTGTTGGGACAGGGGAGTACGAGCAGTACTTC. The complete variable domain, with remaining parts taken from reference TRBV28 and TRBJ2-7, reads DVKVTQSSRYLVKRTGEKVFLECVQDMDHENMFWYRQDPGLGLRLIYFSYDVKMKEKGDIPEGYSVSREKKERFSLILESASTNQTSMYLCASSSVGTGEYEQYFGPGTRLTVT.

The CDR3, as DNA: TGTGCCAGCCGAGAACTGGACCGAAACTATGGCTACACCTTC. Amino acid sequence: CASRELDRNYGYTF. The chain carries TRBV19 and TRBJ1-2, with unresolved D. V dropped 9 bases and J dropped 2 bases, with 16 bases sitting between them. The CDR3 loop spans 14 amino acids. Per germline, CDR1 LNHDA and CDR2 SQIVND (reference sequence).

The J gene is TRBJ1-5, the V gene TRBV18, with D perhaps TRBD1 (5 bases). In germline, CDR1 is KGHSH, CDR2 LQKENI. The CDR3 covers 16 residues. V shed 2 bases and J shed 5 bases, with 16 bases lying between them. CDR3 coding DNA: TGTGCCAGCTCACCATATGGGACGCCCCAAGATCAGCCCCAGCATTTT. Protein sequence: CASSPYGTPQDQPQHF.

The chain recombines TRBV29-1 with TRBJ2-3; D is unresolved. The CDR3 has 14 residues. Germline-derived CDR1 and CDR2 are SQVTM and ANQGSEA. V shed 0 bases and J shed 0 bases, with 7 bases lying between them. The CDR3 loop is CSVEEKASTDTQYF. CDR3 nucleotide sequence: TGCAGCGTTGAAGAGAAGGCTAGCACAGATACGCAGTATTTT.

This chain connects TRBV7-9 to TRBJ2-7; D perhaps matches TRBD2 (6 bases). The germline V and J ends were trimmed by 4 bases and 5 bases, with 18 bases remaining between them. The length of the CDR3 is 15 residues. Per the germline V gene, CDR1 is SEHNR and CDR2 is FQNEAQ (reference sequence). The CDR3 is CASSSAGRGENEQYF. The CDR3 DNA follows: TGTGCCAGCAGCTCAGCCGGGCGGGGTGAGAACGAGCAGTACTTC.

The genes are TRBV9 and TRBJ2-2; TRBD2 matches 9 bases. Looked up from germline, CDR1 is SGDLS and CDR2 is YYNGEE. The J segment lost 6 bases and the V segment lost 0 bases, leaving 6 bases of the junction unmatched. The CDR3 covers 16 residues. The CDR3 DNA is TGTGCCAGCAGCGTAGAGGCTAGCGGGAAGGCCGGGGAGCTGTTTTTT. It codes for CASSVEASGKAGELFF.

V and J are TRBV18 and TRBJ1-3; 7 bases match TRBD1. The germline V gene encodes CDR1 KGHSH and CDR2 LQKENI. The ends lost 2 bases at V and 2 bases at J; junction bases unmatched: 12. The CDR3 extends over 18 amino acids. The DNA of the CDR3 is TGTGCCAGCTCACCAATTGGGATGACAGGGTTGACTGGAAACACCATATATTTT. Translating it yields CASSPIGMTGLTGNTIYF. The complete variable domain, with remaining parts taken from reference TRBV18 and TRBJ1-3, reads NAGVMQNPRHLVRRRGQEARLRCSPMKGHSHVYWYRQLPEEGLKFMVYLQKENIIDESGMPKERFSAEFPKEGPSILRIQQVVRGDSAAYFCASSPIGMTGLTGNTIYFGEGSWLTVV.

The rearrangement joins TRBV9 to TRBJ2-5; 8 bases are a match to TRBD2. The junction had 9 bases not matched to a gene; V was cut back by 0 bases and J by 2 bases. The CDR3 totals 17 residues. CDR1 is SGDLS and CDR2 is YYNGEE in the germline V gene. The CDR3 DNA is TGTGCCAGCAGCGTAGCGGGGGGGGCGTCGGGGCAAGAGACCCAGTACTTC. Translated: CASSVAGGASGQETQYF.

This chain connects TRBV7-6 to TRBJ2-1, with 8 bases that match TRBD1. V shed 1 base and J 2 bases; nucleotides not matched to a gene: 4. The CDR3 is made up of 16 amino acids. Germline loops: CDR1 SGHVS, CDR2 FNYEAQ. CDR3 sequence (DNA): TGTGCCAGCAGCTTAGGGACAGGGTATACCTACAATGAGCAGTTCTTC. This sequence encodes CASSLGTGYTYNEQFF. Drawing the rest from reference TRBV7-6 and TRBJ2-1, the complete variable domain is GAGVSQSPRYKVTKRGQDVALRCDPISGHVSLYWYRQALGQGPEFLTYFNYEAQQDKSGLPNDRFSAERPEGSISTLTIQRTEQRDSAMYRCASSLGTGYTYNEQFFGPGTRLTVL.

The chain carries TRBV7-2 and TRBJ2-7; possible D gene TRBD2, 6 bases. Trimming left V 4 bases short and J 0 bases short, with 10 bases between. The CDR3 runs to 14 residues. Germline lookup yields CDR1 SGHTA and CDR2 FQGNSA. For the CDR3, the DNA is TGTGCCAGCAGCTCTCAGGGACTCTCCTACGAGCAGTACTTC. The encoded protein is CASSSQGLSYEQYF. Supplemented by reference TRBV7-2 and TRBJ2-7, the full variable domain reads GAGVSQSPSNKVTEKGKDVELRCDPISGHTALYWYRQSLGQGLEFLIYFQGNSAPDKSGLPSDRFSAERTGGSVSTLTIQRTQQEDSAVYLCASSSQGLSYEQYFGPGTRLTVT.

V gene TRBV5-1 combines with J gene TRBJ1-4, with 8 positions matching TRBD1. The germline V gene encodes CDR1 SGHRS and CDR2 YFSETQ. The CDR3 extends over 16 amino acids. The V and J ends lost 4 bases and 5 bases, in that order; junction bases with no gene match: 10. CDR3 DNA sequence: TGCGCCAGCAGCCCGACCCCGGGACAGGCAAATGAAAAACTGTTTTTT. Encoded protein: CASSPTPGQANEKLFF.

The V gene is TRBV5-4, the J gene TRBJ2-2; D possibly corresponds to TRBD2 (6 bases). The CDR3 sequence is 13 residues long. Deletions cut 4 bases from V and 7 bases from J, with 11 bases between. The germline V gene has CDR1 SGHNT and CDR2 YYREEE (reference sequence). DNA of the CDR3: TGTGCCAGCAGCCCCTCGACTAGCGGGGAGCTGTTTTTT. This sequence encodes CASSPSTSGELFF.

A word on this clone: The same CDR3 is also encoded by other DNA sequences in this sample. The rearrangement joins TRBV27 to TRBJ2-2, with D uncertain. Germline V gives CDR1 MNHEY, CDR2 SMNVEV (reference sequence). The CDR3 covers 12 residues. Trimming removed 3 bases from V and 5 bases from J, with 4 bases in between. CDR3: CASSFLTGELFF. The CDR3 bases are TGTGCCAGCAGTTTTTTGACCGGGGAGCTGTTTTTT.

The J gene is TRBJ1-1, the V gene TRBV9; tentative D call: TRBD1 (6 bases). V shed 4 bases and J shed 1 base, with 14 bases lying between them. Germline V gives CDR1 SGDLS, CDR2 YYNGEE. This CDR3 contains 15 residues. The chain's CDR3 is CASSITGHTNTEAFF. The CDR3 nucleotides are TGTGCCAGCAGCATAACGGGACATACGAACACTGAAGCTTTCTTT.

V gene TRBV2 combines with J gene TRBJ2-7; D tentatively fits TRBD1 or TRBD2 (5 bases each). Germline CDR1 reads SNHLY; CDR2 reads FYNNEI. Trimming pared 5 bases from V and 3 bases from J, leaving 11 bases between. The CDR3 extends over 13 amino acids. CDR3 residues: CASSLGRNYEQYF. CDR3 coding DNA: TGTGCCAGCAGTTTGGGACGTAACTACGAGCAGTACTTC.

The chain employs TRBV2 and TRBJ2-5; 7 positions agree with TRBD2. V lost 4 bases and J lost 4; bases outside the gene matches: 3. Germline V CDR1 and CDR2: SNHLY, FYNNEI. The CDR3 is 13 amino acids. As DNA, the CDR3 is TGTGCCAGCAGTGCTGCTAGCGGAGAGACCCAGTACTTC. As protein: CASSAASGETQYF.

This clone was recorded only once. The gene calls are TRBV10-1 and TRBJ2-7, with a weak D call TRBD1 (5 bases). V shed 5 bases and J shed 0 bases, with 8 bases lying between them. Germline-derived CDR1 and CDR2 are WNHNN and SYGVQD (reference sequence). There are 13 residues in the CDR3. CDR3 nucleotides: TGCGCCAGCAGTAGACAGAACTCCTACGAGCAGTACTTC. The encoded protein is CASSRQNSYEQYF.

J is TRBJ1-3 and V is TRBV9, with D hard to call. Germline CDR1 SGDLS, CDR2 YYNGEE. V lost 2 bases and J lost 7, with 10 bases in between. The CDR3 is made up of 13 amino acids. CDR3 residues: CASSVRGYNTIYF. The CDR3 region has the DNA TGTGCCAGCAGCGTCCGAGGGTACAACACCATATATTTT.

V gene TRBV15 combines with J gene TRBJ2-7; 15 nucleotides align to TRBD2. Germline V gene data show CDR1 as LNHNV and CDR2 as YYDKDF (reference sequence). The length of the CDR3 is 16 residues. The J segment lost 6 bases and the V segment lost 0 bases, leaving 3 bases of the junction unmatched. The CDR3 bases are TGTGCCACCAGCAGAGATCCGGGACTAGCGGGAGGCGAGCAGTACTTC. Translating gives CATSRDPGLAGGEQYF.

The CDR3, as DNA: TGTGCCAGCAGCGTATCGATTAACTATGGCTACACCTTC. Translated, it gives CASSVSINYGYTF. The chain is built from TRBV9 and TRBJ1-2; no definite D call. The CDR3 has 13 residues. Germline-derived CDR1 and CDR2 are SGDLS and YYNGEE. V lost 1 base, J lost 1 base, and 5 bases lay in between. The complete variable domain, with remaining parts taken from reference TRBV9 and TRBJ1-2, reads DSGVTQTPKHLITATGQRVTLRCSPRSGDLSVYWYQQSLDQGLQFLIQYYNGEERAKGNILERFSAQQFPDLHSELNLSSLELGDSALYFCASSVSINYGYTFGSGTRLTVV.

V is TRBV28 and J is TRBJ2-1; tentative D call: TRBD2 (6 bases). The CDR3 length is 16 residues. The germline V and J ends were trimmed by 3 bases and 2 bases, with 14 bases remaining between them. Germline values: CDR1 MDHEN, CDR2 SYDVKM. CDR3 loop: CASSFLRGKTYNEQFF. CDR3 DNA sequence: TGTGCCAGCAGTTTTCTGCGCGGGAAGACCTACAATGAGCAGTTCTTC.

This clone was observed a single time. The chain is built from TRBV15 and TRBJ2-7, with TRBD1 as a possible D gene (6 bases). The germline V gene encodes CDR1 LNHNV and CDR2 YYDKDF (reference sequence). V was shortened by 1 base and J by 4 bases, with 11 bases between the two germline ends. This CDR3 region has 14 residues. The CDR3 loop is CATSRAQGLYEQYF. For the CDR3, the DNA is TGTGCCACCAGCAGAGCACAGGGCCTTTACGAGCAGTACTTC.

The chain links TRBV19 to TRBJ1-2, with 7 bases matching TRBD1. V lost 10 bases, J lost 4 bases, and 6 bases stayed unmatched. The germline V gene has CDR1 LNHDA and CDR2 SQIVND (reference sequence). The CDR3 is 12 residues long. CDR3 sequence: CATSDRFYGYTF. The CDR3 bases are TGTGCCACTTCGGACAGGTTCTATGGCTACACCTTC.

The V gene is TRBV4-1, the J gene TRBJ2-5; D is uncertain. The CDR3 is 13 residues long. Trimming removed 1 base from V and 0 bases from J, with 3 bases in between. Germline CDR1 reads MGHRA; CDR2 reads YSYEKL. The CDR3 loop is CASSQVYQETQYF. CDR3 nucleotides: TGCGCCAGCAGCCAAGTTTACCAAGAGACCCAGTACTTC.

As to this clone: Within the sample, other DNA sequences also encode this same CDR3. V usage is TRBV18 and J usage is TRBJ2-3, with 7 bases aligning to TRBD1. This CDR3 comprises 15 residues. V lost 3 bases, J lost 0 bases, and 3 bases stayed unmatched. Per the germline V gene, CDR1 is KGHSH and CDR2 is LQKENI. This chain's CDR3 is CASSPKTGSTDTQYF. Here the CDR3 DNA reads TGTGCCAGCTCACCTAAGACAGGGAGCACAGATACGCAGTATTTT.

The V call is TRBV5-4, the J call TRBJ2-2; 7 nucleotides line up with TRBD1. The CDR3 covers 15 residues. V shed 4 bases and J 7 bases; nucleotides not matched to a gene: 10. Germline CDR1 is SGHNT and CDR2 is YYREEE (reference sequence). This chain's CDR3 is CASSQNQGVVGELFF. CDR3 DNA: TGTGCCAGCAGCCAGAACCAGGGGGTTGTCGGGGAGCTGTTTTTT.

CDR3 protein: CASTPPGASYEQYF. CDR3 sequence (DNA): TGTGCCAGTACCCCCCCGGGAGCGTCTTACGAGCAGTACTTC. The chain carries TRBV6-5 and TRBJ2-7, with D perhaps TRBD2 (6 bases). The germline V gene has CDR1 MNHEY and CDR2 SVGAGI. The CDR3 is 14 residues long. V was pared by 9 bases and J by 4 bases, with 19 bases between.

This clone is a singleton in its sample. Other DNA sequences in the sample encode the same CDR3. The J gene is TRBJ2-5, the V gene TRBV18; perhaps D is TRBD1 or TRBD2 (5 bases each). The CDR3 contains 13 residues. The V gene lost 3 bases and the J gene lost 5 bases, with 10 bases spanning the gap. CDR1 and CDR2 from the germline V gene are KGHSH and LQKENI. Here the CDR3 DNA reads TGTGCCAGCTCACCGGGACGCCGGGAGACCCAGTACTTC. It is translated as CASSPGRRETQYF.

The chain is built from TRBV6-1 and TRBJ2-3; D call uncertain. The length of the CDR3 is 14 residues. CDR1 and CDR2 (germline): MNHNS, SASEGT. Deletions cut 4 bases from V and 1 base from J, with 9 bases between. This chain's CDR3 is CASSGYSGTDTQYF. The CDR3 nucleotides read TGTGCCAGCAGTGGATACAGTGGCACAGATACGCAGTATTTT.